This is a list of T cell receptor beta chains from one sample in a study of PD-L1 blockade in urothelial cancer. This table comes from immunoSEQ multiplex PCR, and its TCRdb copy is limited to in-frame clones, with some not included. The sample includes about 95,000 clones, around 91% of them seen just once. Specimen: PBMCs, collected around atezolizumab (anti-PD-L1) treatment. All receptors come from a man aged 55 to 69 with urothelial cancer. Each CDR3 is given with its conserved first and last residue. The D gene is left open where the match is weak. The size entry is marked missing in some rows and otherwise reads once, few, many or a size class.

v_gene: TRBV13; d_gene: NA; j_gene: TRBJ2-3; abundance: NA; CDR3aa: CASSQPGTDTQYF; CDR3nt: TGTGCCAGCAGCCAACCCGGTACAGATACGCAGTATTTT
v_gene: TRBV9; d_gene: NA; j_gene: TRBJ1-1; abundance: NA; CDR3aa: CASSVVSLGGSAFF; CDR3nt: TGTGCCAGCAGCGTAGTCTCCCTGGGGGGTTCAGCTTTCTTT
v_gene: TRBV20-1; d_gene: NA; j_gene: TRBJ1-2; abundance: NA; CDR3aa: CSAYEDYGYTF; CDR3nt: TGCAGTGCCTACGAGGACTATGGCTACACCTTC
v_gene: TRBV10-2; d_gene: NA; j_gene: TRBJ1-3; abundance: NA; CDR3aa: CASSGRVYRDSGNTIYF; CDR3nt: TGCGCCAGCAGTGGCCGGGTTTACAGGGACTCTGGAAACACCATATATTTT
v_gene: TRBV30; d_gene: TRBD1; j_gene: TRBJ1-5; abundance: NA; CDR3aa: CAWSVRQQGAYSNQPQHF; CDR3nt: TGTGCCTGGAGTGTCCGGCAGCAGGGGGCATATAGCAATCAGCCCCAGCATTTT
v_gene: TRBV2; d_gene: NA; j_gene: TRBJ1-5; abundance: few; CDR3aa: CASRISAGDQPQHF; CDR3nt: TGTGCCAGCAGGATCTCGGCAGGGGATCAGCCCCAGCATTTT
v_gene: TRBV7-3; d_gene: NA; j_gene: TRBJ1-6; abundance: once; CDR3aa: CASSLDSVNSPLHF; CDR3nt: TGTGCCAGCAGCTTAGACAGCGTTAATTCACCCCTCCACTTT
v_gene: TRBV5-1; d_gene: NA; j_gene: TRBJ2-7; abundance: NA; CDR3aa: CASSLEHPSYEQYF; CDR3nt: TGCGCCAGCAGCTTGGAGCACCCGTCCTACGAGCAGTACTTC
v_gene: TRBV5-1; d_gene: NA; j_gene: TRBJ2-7; abundance: NA; CDR3aa: CASSIAQGHGTEQYF; CDR3nt: TGCGCCAGCAGCATTGCACAGGGACACGGCACCGAGCAGTACTTC
v_gene: TRBV28; d_gene: NA; j_gene: TRBJ2-5; abundance: NA; CDR3aa: CASSPTGPYQETQYF; CDR3nt: TGTGCCAGCAGTCCCACAGGGCCCTACCAAGAGACCCAGTACTTC